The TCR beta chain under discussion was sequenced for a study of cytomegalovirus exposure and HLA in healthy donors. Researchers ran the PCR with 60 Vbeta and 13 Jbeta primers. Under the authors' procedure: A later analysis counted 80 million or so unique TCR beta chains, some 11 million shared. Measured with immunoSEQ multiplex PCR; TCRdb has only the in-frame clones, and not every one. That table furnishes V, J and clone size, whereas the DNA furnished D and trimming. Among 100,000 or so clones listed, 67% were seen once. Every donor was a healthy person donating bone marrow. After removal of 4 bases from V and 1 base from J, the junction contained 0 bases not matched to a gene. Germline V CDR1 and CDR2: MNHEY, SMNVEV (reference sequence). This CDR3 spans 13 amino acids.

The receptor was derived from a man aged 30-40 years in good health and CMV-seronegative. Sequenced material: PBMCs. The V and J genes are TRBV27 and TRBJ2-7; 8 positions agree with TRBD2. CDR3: CASSSGGSYEQYF. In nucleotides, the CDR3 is TGTGCCAGCAGTTCGGGGGGGTCCTACGAGCAGTACTTC.